Listed here are 4 T cell receptor beta chains from one sample, sequenced in a study of T-cell memory formation after mild COVID-19. TCRdb reanalysed the 5' RACE reads using MiXCR and keeps one entry per CDR3 protein. The sample includes about 12,000 distinct CDR3 sequences, more than 14% of them seen just once. Sequencing used PBMCs or a T cell subset sorted from them (not recorded which). Receptor source: a young man who had mild COVID-19 (a few samples of this study predate the infection). Cell type and time point are not known.

Regarding this clonotype: This may be a read error: a much more frequent sequence differs by one nucleotide. This chain joins TRBV9 and TRBJ2-3; the match to TRBD2 covers 8 bases. Per the germline V gene, CDR1 is SGDLS and CDR2 is YYNGEE. CDR3 size: 14 residues. The CDR3 DNA follows: TGTGCCAGAAGCGGGGGCGGATCCACAGATACGCAGTATTTT. The encoded protein is CARSGGGSTDTQYF.

Here the CDR3 reads CASSSGQTGTF. DNA for the CDR3: TGTGCCAGCTCATCAGGACAGACGGGTACCTTC. The rearrangement links TRBV18 to TRBJ1-2, with D possibly TRBD1 on 6 matching bases. Between the trimmed V and J ends, which lost 5 bases and 14 bases, there was a span of 15 bases. The CDR3 consists of 11 residues. Germline CDR1 KGHSH, CDR2 LQKENI.

A note on this clonotype: A much larger clonotype is one base distant, so this may be a read error. CDR3 in amino acids: CASSLGGSYNEQFF. As DNA, the CDR3 is TGTGCCAGCAGCCTGGGGGGCTCCTACAATGAGCAGTTCTTC. This chain links TRBV9 with TRBJ2-1; maybe TRBD2 (6 bases). The CDR3 totals 14 residues. V was trimmed by 4 bases and J by 0 bases, leaving 8 bases between them. Germline values: CDR1 SGDLS, CDR2 YYNGEE.

The chain links TRBV27 to TRBJ1-6; possibly TRBD1 for D (6 bases). The germline CDR1 and CDR2 sequences are MNHEY and SMNVEV (reference sequence). This CDR3 comprises 16 residues. The ends were cut back, 2 bases at V and 7 bases at J, with 15 bases in the middle. The CDR3 nucleotides are TGTGCCAGCAGTTTACGCCCACAGGGCGGAAATTCACCCCTCCACTTT. This encodes CASSLRPQGGNSPLHF.